Described below is a single TCR beta chain sequence and its context. The CDR3 length is 14 residues. Germline assignment: CDR1 MNHEY and CDR2 SVGAGI. The V gene lost 8 bases and the J gene lost 3 bases, with 17 bases spanning the gap. The protocol was immunoSEQ multiplex PCR, while the TCRdb copy is restricted to in-frame clones and leaves out a portion. The profile shows approximately 66,000 clones, approximately 89% of them singletons. This specimen comes from a study of blood T cell repertoires in COVID-19. Sequencing was done on a sample of peripheral blood. The V gene is TRBV6-5, the J gene TRBJ2-7, with D tentatively TRBD1 (5 bases). The TCR comes from a man aged 60-69 years with acute or convalescent COVID-19. DNA of the CDR3: TGTGCCAGCGGCCGCGCTCAGGGTGTCTACGAGCAGTACTTC. This encodes CASGRAQGVYEQYF.